This is a list of T cell receptor beta chains from one sample in a study of shared clonotypes between healthy human individuals. Generated by immunoSEQ multiplex PCR, the TCRdb table keeps only in-frame clones and is missing some. The sample consists of a few million clones, 95% of them appearing once. What was sequenced was naive CD4+ T cells sorted from blood. The source is a man younger than 35 in good health. CDR3s include the opening cysteine and the closing phenylalanine or tryptophan. A D gene is named only where the DNA matches it firmly. Some rows mark clone size as missing; the rest say once, few, many or name a class of expanded clone.

TRBJ1-2	.	.	TRBV6-6	CASSSTSGGRSGYTF	TGTGCCAGCAGCTCCACTTCGGGGGGCCGTTCTGGCTACACCTTC
TRBJ2-2	.	.	TRBV7-2	CASRGLGGAGGGELFF	TGTGCCAGCAGAGGCTTAGGGGGAGCGGGTGGCGGGGAGCTGTTTTTT
TRBJ2-7	.	.	TRBV5-5	CASSLQYLSSYEQYF	TGTGCCAGCAGCCTACAGTACCTGAGCTCCTACGAGCAGTACTTC
TRBJ2-1	.	TRBD2	TRBV19	CASTETSGSYNEQFF	TGTGCCAGTACCGAGACTAGCGGATCCTACAATGAGCAGTTCTTC
TRBJ2-1	.	.	TRBV14	CASSQDGHRFVGQTSYNEQFF	TGTGCCAGCAGCCAAGATGGGCACCGATTTGTGGGGCAAACCTCCTACAATGAGCAGTTCTTC
TRBJ1-5	.	.	TRBV6-1	CASSRGGRPQHF	TGTGCCAGCAGTCGAGGCGGGCGGCCCCAGCATTTT
TRBJ2-7	.	.	TRBV7-2	CASSPRKKQFGFYYEQYF	TGTGCCAGCAGCCCAAGGAAAAAACAATTCGGTTTCTACTACGAGCAGTACTTC
TRBJ1-3	.	.	TRBV10-2	CASSEGRVFGNTIYF	TGCGCCAGCAGTGAAGGCAGGGTGTTCGGAAACACCATATATTTT
TRBJ2-6	.	.	TRBV18	CASSPAGANVLTF	TGTGCCAGCTCACCGGCTGGGGCCAACGTCCTGACTTTC
TRBJ2-1	once	.	TRBV6-1	CASSEVRKNNEQFF	TGTGCCAGCAGTGAGGTCAGGAAGAACAATGAGCAGTTCTTC
TRBJ1-6	.	TRBD1	TRBV7-3	CASSLAGTADSPLHF	TGTGCCAGCAGCTTGGCCGGGACAGCCGATTCACCCCTCCACTTT
TRBJ2-7	.	.	TRBV10-3	CAISWDGSYEQYF	TGTGCCATCAGTTGGGACGGATCCTACGAGCAGTACTTC
TRBJ1-4	.	.	TRBV27	CASSLISGTQLFF	TGTGCCAGCAGTTTAATCTCAGGCACCCAGCTGTTTTTT
TRBJ1-1	.	TRBD1	TRBV27	CASSFSPWPARQGKGEFTEAFF	TGTGCCAGCAGTTTCTCACCTTGGCCAGCTCGACAGGGAAAAGGAGAGTTCACTGAAGCTTTCTTT
TRBJ1-5	.	.	TRBV30	CAWSEGYQPQHF	TGTGCCTGGAGTGAGGGGTATCAGCCCCAGCATTTT
TRBJ1-6	once	TRBD1	TRBV25-1	CASRRGHSPLHF	TGTGCCAGCAGAAGGGGGCATTCACCCCTCCACTTT
TRBJ1-1	.	TRBD1	TRBV27	CASSPRRQGGAEAFF	TGTGCCAGCAGTCCACGTCGACAGGGGGGTGCTGAAGCTTTCTTT
TRBJ1-6	.	.	TRBV5-1	CASSLGDTGNSPLHF	TGCGCCAGCAGCTTGGGGGACACAGGGAATTCACCCCTCCACTTT
TRBJ1-5	.	.	TRBV4-3	CASSQDLVRDQPQHF	TGCGCCAGCAGCCAAGATTTGGTTAGAGATCAGCCCCAGCATTTT
TRBJ2-6	.	.	TRBV7-2	CASSFDRSSGANVLTF	TGTGCCAGCAGCTTCGACAGAAGCTCTGGGGCCAACGTCCTGACTTTC
TRBJ2-7	.	TRBD2	TRBV25-1	CASRAGGRSYEQYF	TGTGCCAGCAGGGCGGGGGGGCGTAGCTACGAGCAGTACTTC
TRBJ2-7	.	TRBD2	TRBV28	CASTTGGGYEQYF	TGTGCCAGCACCACGGGGGGAGGGTACGAGCAGTACTTC
TRBJ2-1	.	TRBD2	TRBV7-2	CASSASGRYNEQFF	TGTGCCAGCAGCGCTAGCGGACGCTACAATGAGCAGTTCTTC
TRBJ2-2	.	.	TRBV12-2	CASRHGGVLRELFF	TGTGCAAGTCGCCACGGGGGGGTTCTTAGGGAGCTGTTTTTT
TRBJ2-2	.	.	TRBV30	CAWSVNRNTGELFF	TGTGCCTGGAGTGTAAACAGGAACACCGGGGAGCTGTTTTTT
TRBJ2-7	once	.	TRBV7-8	CASSSGSHYYEQYF	TGTGCCAGCAGCTCAGGTTCCCATTACTACGAGCAGTACTTC
TRBJ2-7	.	TRBD2	TRBV11-2	CASSNGGRGSYEQYF	TGTGCCAGCAGCAACGGCGGGAGGGGGTCCTACGAGCAGTACTTC
TRBJ2-2	.	TRBD2	TRBV5-1	CASSTLAGGNTGELFF	TGCGCCAGCAGCACCTTAGCGGGAGGGAACACCGGGGAGCTGTTTTTT
TRBJ1-6	.	TRBD1	TRBV7-3	CASSATGFSSPLHF	TGTGCCAGCAGCGCGACAGGGTTTAGTTCACCCCTCCACTTT
TRBJ2-5	.	TRBD2	TRBV5-1	CASSFSSGTVETQYF	TGCGCCAGCAGCTTTTCCAGCGGGACTGTGGAGACCCAGTACTTC
TRBJ2-7	.	.	TRBV10-1	CASSESAGVGKDYEQYF	TGCGCCAGCAGTGAGTCGGCCGGGGTAGGGAAGGACTACGAGCAGTACTTC
TRBJ2-3	.	TRBD2	TRBV9	CASSPVAGAYADTQYF	TGTGCCAGCAGCCCTGTAGCGGGGGCCTACGCAGATACGCAGTATTTT
TRBJ2-5	.	.	TRBV5-6	CASSLMVAETQYF	TGTGCCAGCAGCTTGATGGTGGCGGAGACCCAGTACTTC
TRBJ1-5	.	.	TRBV4-3	CASSHVGEKPQHF	TGCGCCAGCAGCCACGTGGGGGAAAAGCCCCAGCATTTT
TRBJ1-6	.	.	TRBV4-1	CASSQEVRGFYSPLHF	TGCGCCAGCAGCCAAGAAGTCAGGGGTTTTTATTCACCCCTCCACTTT
TRBJ1-4	.	.	TRBV6-1	CASSEQPGTEKLFF	TGTGCCAGCAGTGAACAACCAGGGACCGAAAAACTGTTTTTT